The rows below give T cell receptor beta chains drawn from one sample of a study of OX40 agonist ivuxolimab in advanced cancers. The method was immunoSEQ multiplex PCR; TCRdb's version includes in-frame clones alone and lacks a portion of them. The sample includes approximately 60,000 clones, roughly four fifths seen only once; the top ten take approximately 5.2%. Sequences were derived from CD4+ or CD8+ T cells sorted from blood, sampled in a trial of the OX40 agonist ivuxolimab. These receptors originate from an adult with an advanced solid tumor such as melanoma, head and neck, liver or kidney cancer. CDR3s include the opening cysteine and the closing phenylalanine or tryptophan. A D gene is named only where the DNA matches it firmly. Clone size is stated in some rows and not others, as once, few, many or a class when expanded.

j_call	v_call	cdr3_length	clone_size	d_call	cdr3_nt	cdr3_aa
TRBJ1-2	TRBV5-1	14	.	TRBD1	TGCGCCAGCAGACAAGGACAGGGGGGATATGGCTACACCTTC	CASRQGQGGYGYTF
TRBJ1-2	TRBV19	16	.	TRBD1	TGTGCCAGTAGTGCCACCGGGACAGGGGGGTTGAATGGCTACACCTTC	CASSATGTGGLNGYTF
TRBJ2-1	TRBV5-6	17	.	TRBD2	TGTGCCAGCAGCTCATACCAACTAGCGGGACCTTACAATGAGCAGTTCTTC	CASSSYQLAGPYNEQFF
TRBJ1-5	TRBV5-1	15	.	.	TGCGCCAGCAGCCCGGGACAACCTCCGGATCAGCCCCAGCATTTT	CASSPGQPPDQPQHF
TRBJ1-2	TRBV7-9	13	few	.	TGTGCCAGCAGACCCAGGGACACTTCTGGCTACACCTTC	CASRPRDTSGYTF
TRBJ2-2	TRBV6-5	15	.	.	TGTGCCAGCAGTTATCAGGGCCCAACACCGGGGGAGCTGTTTTTT	CASSYQGPTPGELFF
TRBJ1-1	TRBV6-5	15	.	.	TGTGCCAGCAGCCCCCTGACCGCCGGGAAGACTGAAGCTTTCTTT	CASSPLTAGKTEAFF
TRBJ2-6	TRBV7-3	17	.	TRBD1	TGTGCCACAGGGAGAGGGACAGGGGGCAATGGGGCCAACGTCCTGACTTTC	CATGRGTGGNGANVLTF
TRBJ1-5	TRBV27	16	.	TRBD1	TGTGCCAGCAGTTCCCAGGGGGGGCAGGGTCGTCAGCCCCAGCATTTT	CASSSQGGQGRQPQHF
TRBJ2-5	TRBV30	12	.	TRBD2	TGTGCCTACAATAGCGGGATAGAGACCCAGTACTTC	CAYNSGIETQYF
TRBJ2-7	TRBV4-2	14	.	.	TGTGCCAGCAGCTTTGCAGGGTTCGGCTACGAGCAGTACTTC	CASSFAGFGYEQYF
TRBJ2-7	TRBV7-2	14	.	TRBD2	TGTGCCAGCAGCTTTCCTTCGGGAGGGCCAGATAAATACTTC	CASSFPSGGPDKYF
TRBJ2-1	TRBV7-3	14	.	TRBD2	TGTGCCAGCAGCCTGGAGCGGGGCTACAATGAGCAGTTCTTC	CASSLERGYNEQFF
TRBJ2-1	TRBV10-3	14	.	TRBD1	TGTGCCATCAGTATGGGGGACAGAAAAAATGAGCAGTTCTTC	CAISMGDRKNEQFF
TRBJ1-4	TRBV4-1	19	.	.	TGCGCCAGCAGCCAAGCTAGGGTGTCCCTCCCTACAACTAATGAAAAACTGTTTTTT	CASSQARVSLPTTNEKLFF
TRBJ2-7	TRBV5-4	12	.	TRBD2	TGTGCCAGCAGCCAAACTAGCGGTGAGCAGTACTTC	CASSQTSGEQYF
TRBJ2-5	TRBV7-8	15	.	.	TGTGCCAGCAGCTTGCTTTCGGGACTCCAAGAGACCCAGTACTTC	CASSLLSGLQETQYF
TRBJ2-2	TRBV7-3	14	.	TRBD1	TGTGCCACCAGGGACAGGGTAGGGACCGGGGAGCTGTTTTTT	CATRDRVGTGELFF
TRBJ2-5	TRBV15	15	.	TRBD1	TGTGCCACCAATGCAGGGGGCGAACGGGGCAAGACCCAGTACTTC	CATNAGGERGKTQYF
TRBJ2-7	TRBV7-2	14	.	.	TGTGCCAGCAGATCCTTTGAGGGAGGCTACGAGCAGTACTTC	CASRSFEGGYEQYF
TRBJ2-1	TRBV6-5	15	.	.	TGTGCCAGCAGGCTGAACTTGCGACCTTACAATGAGCAGTTCTTC	CASRLNLRPYNEQFF
TRBJ2-4	TRBV29-1	15	.	TRBD1	TGCAGCGTTGTAGGCAGGGGGCTTGTCGGAAACATTCAGTACTTC	CSVVGRGLVGNIQYF
TRBJ2-1	TRBV9	13	.	TRBD2	TGTGCCAGCAGCGTCCTTAGCGGGGATGAGCAGTTCTTC	CASSVLSGDEQFF
TRBJ1-2	TRBV2	14	once	.	TGTGCCAGCAGGGGGCTTACAGCTAACTATGGCTACACCTTC	CASRGLTANYGYTF
TRBJ2-2	TRBV19	17	once	TRBD1	TGTGCCAGTAGTATAAGAGGGGGACAGATTAACACCGGGGAGCTGTTTTTT	CASSIRGGQINTGELFF
TRBJ1-5	TRBV15	17	.	TRBD1	TGTGCCACCAGCAGAAGACAGGGGATCCTTAGCAATCAGCCCCAGCATTTT	CATSRRQGILSNQPQHF
TRBJ1-1	TRBV30	13	.	.	TGTGCCTGGTCCAGGGGACAGAACACTGAAGCTTTCTTT	CAWSRGQNTEAFF
TRBJ2-3	TRBV4-2	17	.	TRBD1	TGTGCCAGCAGCCCTTCTTACTTAGGGACAGGGGGAGATACGCAGTATTTT	CASSPSYLGTGGDTQYF
TRBJ2-3	TRBV30	17	.	TRBD2	TGTGCCTGGATAACTAGCGGGAGTACCCCCCACACAGATACGCAGTATTTT	CAWITSGSTPHTDTQYF
TRBJ1-6	TRBV5-1	17	once	TRBD1	TGCGCCAGCAGCTTGTCCCTAGACAGGGATTATAATTCACCCCTCCACTTT	CASSLSLDRDYNSPLHF
TRBJ2-2	TRBV9	16	.	.	TGTGCCAGCAGCGTAGGAGGGCAGATCAACACCGGGGAGCTGTTTTTT	CASSVGGQINTGELFF
TRBJ2-1	TRBV29-1	14	once	TRBD2	TGCAGCGTTGAGAAGGGATTTAGCGGGGCTGAGCAGTTCTTC	CSVEKGFSGAEQFF
TRBJ2-2	TRBV19	13	once	.	TGTGCCAGTAGTATCCGGGGTGTCGGGGAGCTGTTTTTT	CASSIRGVGELFF
TRBJ2-1	TRBV19	15	.	.	TGTGCCAGTAGGTCGGGGGCGGGACTACACAATGAGCAGTTCTTC	CASRSGAGLHNEQFF
TRBJ1-2	TRBV5-1	15	.	.	TGCGCCAGCAGCTTGGATCAGAGTCGAATCCCTGGCTACACCTTC	CASSLDQSRIPGYTF
TRBJ1-5	TRBV19	18	once	.	TGTGCCAGTAGTACCTTAGATAGTCCCCCCAATAGCAATCAGCCCCAGCATTTT	CASSTLDSPPNSNQPQHF
TRBJ1-2	TRBV6-6	13	.	.	TGTGCCAGCAGTTACGGGGCCCGGGGTGGCTACACCTTC	CASSYGARGGYTF
TRBJ1-3	TRBV7-2	15	.	.	TGTGCCAGCAGCTATCAGAGTCTTTCTGGAAACACCATATATTTT	CASSYQSLSGNTIYF
TRBJ1-1	TRBV6-5	15	.	.	TGTGCCAGCAGTTACCGCGGCCGCCCGAACACTGAAGCTTTCTTT	CASSYRGRPNTEAFF
TRBJ1-2	TRBV2	15	.	.	TGTGCCAGCAGTGGGTCAAACCCCACTAACTATGGCTACACCTTC	CASSGSNPTNYGYTF
TRBJ2-1	TRBV6-1	14	.	TRBD2	TGTGCCAGCAGTGATGGACTAGCGGGAGACGAGCAGTTCTTC	CASSDGLAGDEQFF
TRBJ2-3	TRBV6-5	13	many	.	TGTGCCAGCAGTTATCGAGCCGGGGATACGCAGTATTTT	CASSYRAGDTQYF
TRBJ1-2	TRBV4-1	15	.	.	TGCGCCAGCAGTCCGGACAGCCCATCTAACTATGGCTACACCTTC	CASSPDSPSNYGYTF
TRBJ1-1	TRBV27	17	once	TRBD1	TGTGCCAGCAGCCAAACCGGGACAGGGGGCGTGAACACTGAAGCTTTCTTT	CASSQTGTGGVNTEAFF
TRBJ1-1	TRBV6-1	15	.	.	TGTGCCAGCAGTGAACCCGGGGTCCCGAACACTGAAGCTTTCTTT	CASSEPGVPNTEAFF
TRBJ1-3	TRBV2	14	.	.	TGTGCCAGCAAGAGGACAGTCTCTGGAAACACCATATATTTT	CASKRTVSGNTIYF
TRBJ1-1	TRBV6-5	15	once	.	TGTGCCAGCAGTTACTCGAGGAGGATGAACACTGAAGCTTTCTTT	CASSYSRRMNTEAFF
TRBJ2-1	TRBV5-1	18	once	.	TGCGCCAGCAGCTATATGATACAAACCCCACCCTCTTACAATGAGCAGTTCTTC	CASSYMIQTPPSYNEQFF
TRBJ2-7	TRBV6-5	14	once	TRBD1	TGTGCCAGCAGTTATGGGACAGGTGTCTACGAGCAGTACTTC	CASSYGTGVYEQYF
TRBJ2-3	TRBV7-9	18	.	TRBD2	TGTGCCAGCAGCTTAGCGTATGAGCGGGGCCGTTTAACAGATACGCAGTATTTT	CASSLAYERGRLTDTQYF
TRBJ2-2	TRBV11-2	15	.	TRBD2	TGTGCCAGCAGCTTAAGGGACTACGTATCCGGGGAGCTGTTTTTT	CASSLRDYVSGELFF
TRBJ2-7	TRBV7-8	15	few	.	TGTGCCAGCAGCTTAGTCCTGGGGGGATCGTACGAGCAGTACTTC	CASSLVLGGSYEQYF
TRBJ2-7	TRBV2	12	.	.	TGTGCCGGGGGGTACACCTCCTACGAGCAGTACTTC	CAGGYTSYEQYF
TRBJ2-1	TRBV2	13	.	.	TGTGCCAGCAAAAGAGAATCCTACAATGAGCAGTTCTTC	CASKRESYNEQFF
TRBJ2-3	TRBV7-2	15	.	TRBD2	TGTGCCAGCAGCTTAGTTGCGGGAGCTGGGGATACGCAGTATTTT	CASSLVAGAGDTQYF
TRBJ1-2	TRBV10-3	14	.	.	TGTGCCATCAGCGCTCTAGGGAGAGACTATGGCTACACCTTC	CAISALGRDYGYTF
TRBJ1-6	TRBV2	15	.	.	TGTGCCAGCAGGGGAACCTGGACACTTAATTCACCCCTCCACTTT	CASRGTWTLNSPLHF